This entry features one T cell receptor beta chain sequence. Its antigen remains undetermined. Qualities for individual bases were not recorded, and no much larger clone is one base off. The data belong to a study of a mutant IDH1 vaccine in newly diagnosed glioma (dated by TCRdb to about 2021). Broadly, across the study: The roughly 33 treated patients were 62.5% male and about 38% female, with a mean age of 40.4 years. Longitudinal TCRB deep sequencing was performed for roughly 27 treated patients wherever samples were available for exploratory analyses. Peripheral blood samples were drawn at six visits, namely V03 (baseline), V05, V07, V10, V12 and V13. Before enrollment, patients had received standard therapy of radiotherapy alone, temozolomide alone, or radiochemotherapy with temozolomide; most received the combination. The study at large found these results: Selection of PBMC samples for TCRB deep sequencing was based on availability. Immune responses induced by the vaccine were seen in more than 85% of patients across multiple MHC alleles. Pseudoprogression appeared unrelated to alterations in the top peripheral T cell clonotypes detected by TCRB sequencing. The authors noted that analyses of patient blood samples could not be reproduced because of sample limitations.

The time point label, as the study defines it: baseline, week 1 (first vaccination visit). This specimen's treatment or condition label, per the study, means: pre-vaccination baseline after standard-of-care therapy. Donors had newly diagnosed WHO grade 3 or 4 IDH1-mutant astrocytomas with loss of nuclear ATRX. The samples were drawn from NOA16, a multicentre, single-arm, open-label phase I trial in Germany that tested a mutant IDH1 peptide vaccine in humans for the first time. Visit V03 blood draws served as the baseline sample for immunogenicity testing. Genomic DNA for TCRB sequencing was extracted from EDTA blood using the DNeasy Blood and Tissue Kit. Libraries were built with the immunoSEQ multiplex PCR assay. Rearranged TCR beta chain sequences were amplified using the hsTCRB Kit according to the manufacturer's protocol. An Illumina MiSeq was used to sequence the TCRB libraries. The study's own analysis went as follows. The proprietary platform of the kit vendor was used for demultiplexing, trimming and gene mapping. In TCRdb, the immuneACCESS table is reduced to in-frame sequences with V and J assigned. These tables do not hold every clone; where another copy was compared, an unresolved V gene accounts for under half, and the others remain unexplained. That table is the source of V, J and clone size, and D and trimming were worked out from the DNA. This sample has over 45,000 clones in its table, and 80% to 95% of those were observed once. 2.6% of the sample belongs to the ten largest clones.

The CDR3 spans 13 residues, from the cysteine through the phenylalanine. Solely the CDR3 DNA is kept, with 39 bases framed from the first base. V is shortened by 4 bases, J by 8 bases, and the region joining them spans 11 bases. According to the germline V gene (reference sequence), CDR1 reads WNHNN and CDR2 reads SYGVQD. The TCR sequence derives from a man aged 45-65 years with glioma. Source: PBMCs, taken from a glioma patient treated with radiotherapy, temozolomide or both. The V gene is TRBV10-1 and the J gene is TRBJ1-4, with no reliable assignment of the D segment. The bases are TGCGCCAGCAGTGTGGGAATGGGGGAAAAACTGTTTTTT. Its product reads: CASSVGMGEKLFF.